This entry describes one T cell receptor (beta chain). Its antigen remains unknown. Sequenced by immunoSEQ multiplex PCR; TCRdb stores in-frame clones only, minus some. The table records 2 million to 2.5 million clones, around 95% of them present only once. The V end lost 1 base, the J end lost 3 bases, and 5 bases lay between the germline ends. The CDR3 is 13 residues long. Germline lookup yields CDR1 SGHDT and CDR2 YYEEEE. The data are from a study of shared clonotypes between healthy human individuals. Overall study: Every donor yielded three CD4 naive, three CD4 memory, two CD8 naive and one CD8 memory plate.

Study-level results: Against clonotypes common to all four donors, non-shared ones had lower generation probabilities.

The study separated CD4+ cells into CD45RA+ naive and CD45RA-negative memory subsets. The TCR originated in a man aged 18 to 29 in good health. Sequenced sample: naive CD4+ T cells sorted from blood. Subset here: CD45RA+ positively selected. V gene TRBV5-6 combines with J gene TRBJ2-1; D is unclear. CDR3 region: CASSLPSYNEQFF. In DNA form, the CDR3 reads TGTGCCAGCAGCTTGCCCAGCTACAATGAGCAGTTCTTC.